These 29 T cell receptor beta chains were all obtained from the same sample, sequenced in a study of T-cell reconstitution after alpha-beta-depleted transplantation in children. The authors prepared the TCRbeta library with unique molecular identifiers. In TCRdb, the PCR reads were re-called with MiXCR into one record per CDR3 protein. This table has under 350,000 distinct CDR3 sequences, nearly 10% appearing once. Sequencing used PBMCs from the stem cell graft donor, obtained from the stem cell graft. These receptors all stem from a human donor who donated a stem cell graft to a child with SCID.

This clonotype has ten or more counts. The chain has TRBV29-1 and TRBJ2-7, with a weak D call TRBD2 (7 bases). The CDR3 contains 12 residues. In germline, CDR1 is SQVTM, CDR2 ANQGSEA. Trimming shortened V by 7 bases and J by 5 bases, and 15 bases separated the two germline ends. CDR3 nucleotides: TGCAGCGCCCGAGGGGGGGTCCACGAGCAGTACTTC. Its translation: CSARGGVHEQYF.

The genes are TRBV20-1 and TRBJ2-5, with 15 bases fitting TRBD2. The CDR3 covers 15 residues. The V gene end was trimmed by 6 bases and the J gene end by 3 bases; junction bases not matched to a gene: 5. Germline values: CDR1 DFQATT, CDR2 SNEGSKA (reference sequence). CDR3 region: CSAGLAGGPKETQYF. CDR3 bases: TGCAGTGCAGGACTAGCGGGGGGGCCCAAAGAGACCCAGTACTTC.

This clonotype occurred a few times. The chain couples TRBV4-1 to TRBJ2-1, with 8 bases that match TRBD2. Looked up from germline, CDR1 is MGHRA and CDR2 is YSYEKL. The V and J ends lost 0 bases and 9 bases, in that order; junction bases with no gene match: 10. This CDR3 comprises 16 residues. In DNA form, the CDR3 reads TGCGCCAGCAGCCAAGATCTAGGACTAGCTGGGATTGAGCAGTTCTTC. This encodes CASSQDLGLAGIEQFF.

This clonotype was picked up a small number of times. The chain combines TRBV7-8 with TRBJ1-5; D is uncertain. The germline V gene has CDR1 SGHVS and CDR2 FQNEAQ. Between the trimmed V and J ends, which lost 2 bases and 5 bases, there was a span of 7 bases. The CDR3 contains 13 residues. The chain's CDR3 is CASSLNRDQPQHF. The CDR3 DNA reads as TGTGCCAGCAGCTTAAATAGAGATCAGCCCCAGCATTTT.

The chain employs TRBV14 and TRBJ2-7; 11 bases fit TRBD2. The CDR3 loop spans 15 amino acids. The germline CDR1 and CDR2 sequences are SGHDN and FVKESK. The ends lost 4 bases at V and 1 base at J; junction bases unmatched: 3. This CDR3 is CASSRSSGGSYEQYF. In DNA, the CDR3 is TGTGCCAGCAGCCGCTCTAGCGGGGGGTCCTACGAGCAGTACTTC.

This clonotype was detected a few times. The rearrangement uses TRBV20-1 and TRBJ2-5; 11 bases line up with TRBD1. V lost 0 bases, J lost 5 bases, and 5 bases stayed unmatched. Germline loops: CDR1 DFQATT, CDR2 SNEGSKA (reference sequence). This CDR3 has 15 residues. This CDR3 is CSAREGQGAHETQYF. The CDR3 DNA follows: TGCAGTGCTAGAGAAGGACAGGGGGCGCATGAGACCCAGTACTTC.

V gene TRBV5-5 combines with J gene TRBJ2-3; D may be TRBD1 or TRBD2 (6 bases each). The germline V gene has CDR1 SGHKS and CDR2 YYEKEE (reference sequence). CDR3 length: 15 residues. V lost 3 bases, J lost 4 bases, and 15 bases lay in between. CDR3: CASSWRDMGADTQYF. The CDR3 nucleotides are TGTGCCAGCAGCTGGAGGGACATGGGAGCAGATACGCAGTATTTT.

This clonotype was counted only a few times. The chain is built from TRBV12-3 or TRBV12-4 and TRBJ1-5; D is possibly TRBD1 (5 bases). Trimming stripped 0 bases from V and 4 bases from J, with 10 bases between. This CDR3 contains 15 residues. In DNA form, the CDR3 reads TGTGCCAGCAGTTTAGCGCAGGCAGGGAATCAGCCCCAGCATTTT. Its translation: CASSLAQAGNQPQHF.

This clonotype was counted between two and nine times. CDR3 sequence reads: CASSGRGYNEQFF. The CDR3, as DNA: TGCGCCAGCAGTGGACGGGGGTACAATGAGCAGTTCTTC. The gene calls are TRBV10-2 and TRBJ2-1; possible D gene TRBD2, 6 bases. This CDR3 has 13 amino acids. The ends were cut back, 4 bases at V and 4 bases at J, with 8 bases in the middle. Germline values: CDR1 WSHSY, CDR2 SAAADI.

This rearrangement joins TRBV3-1 to TRBJ2-7; 8 bases align to TRBD1. Germline CDR1 reads LGHDT; CDR2 reads YNNKEL (reference sequence). With 4 bases clipped from V and 5 bases from J, the junction kept 10 bases outside the gene matches. The CDR3 runs to 15 residues. CDR3 sequence: CASSPENPQGDEQYF. The CDR3 nucleotides are TGTGCCAGCAGCCCCGAAAATCCACAGGGGGACGAGCAGTACTTC.

This clonotype was observed a few times. The chain has TRBV20-1 and TRBJ2-5; 12 bases match TRBD2. Per the germline V gene, CDR1 is DFQATT and CDR2 is SNEGSKA (reference sequence). The V and J ends lost 6 bases and 5 bases, in that order; junction bases with no gene match: 7. CDR3 length: 14 residues. CDR3 sequence reads: CSAQKTSGSETQYF. For the CDR3, the DNA is TGCAGTGCCCAAAAGACTAGCGGGAGTGAGACCCAGTACTTC.

V is TRBV7-8 and J is TRBJ2-5; 12 bases match TRBD2. The CDR3 runs 16 residues. J was trimmed by 5 bases and V by 4 bases; bases with no gene match: 8. CDR1 is SGHVS, CDR2 FQNEAQ, per germline. CDR3 protein: CASSSRLAGERETQYF. The DNA of the CDR3 is TGTGCCAGCAGCTCGCGACTAGCGGGGGAACGGGAGACCCAGTACTTC.

CDR3 amino acids: CASSLVASGGPDTQYF. CDR3 DNA: TGTGCCAGCAGCTTAGTTGCTAGCGGGGGGCCAGATACGCAGTATTTT. V and J are TRBV7-6 and TRBJ2-3; 11 bases are shared with TRBD2. With V trimmed by 1 base and J by 4 bases, 4 bases remained unmatched. CDR1 and CDR2 (germline): SGHVS, FNYEAQ. The CDR3 has 16 residues.

This sequence joins TRBV12-3 or TRBV12-4 and TRBJ2-1; D gene ambiguous. Trimming stripped 0 bases from V and 9 bases from J, with 9 bases between. The CDR3 spans 13 residues. CDR3 region: CASSLALGTEQFF. DNA for the CDR3: TGTGCCAGCAGTTTAGCTCTAGGTACTGAGCAGTTCTTC.

This clonotype was found many times. This chain links TRBV6-5 with TRBJ1-1; D possibly corresponds to TRBD1 (5 bases). This CDR3 comprises 13 residues. The ends were cut back, 6 bases at V and 2 bases at J, with 10 bases in the middle. The germline V gene encodes CDR1 MNHEY and CDR2 SVGAGI. DNA of the CDR3: TGTGCCAGCAGCAGACAGTTTAACACTGAAGCTTTCTTT. It is translated as CASSRQFNTEAFF.

The chain combines TRBV5-6 with TRBJ2-1; 7 positions match TRBD2. The ends lost 1 base at V and 6 bases at J; junction bases unmatched: 10. In germline, CDR1 is SGHDT, CDR2 YYEEEE. This CDR3 is built from 16 residues. DNA for the CDR3: TGTGCCAGCAGCTTGCGGGGGGTCCTTCCAACCAATGAGCAGTTCTTC. Its translation is CASSLRGVLPTNEQFF.

This clonotype was found many times. V is TRBV12-3 or TRBV12-4 and J is TRBJ1-6; no definite D call. V shed 2 bases and J shed 8 bases, with 7 bases lying between them. This CDR3 is 13 amino acids long. CDR3 sequence: CASSLREYSPLHF. The CDR3 DNA is TGTGCCAGCAGTTTACGGGAATATTCACCCCTCCACTTT.

This rearrangement joins TRBV6-1 to TRBJ2-1, with a tentative D call TRBD2 (5 bases). Germline CDR1 and CDR2: MNHNS and SASEGT. V was clipped by 6 bases and J by 10 bases, with 25 bases between them. This CDR3 has 16 amino acids. CDR3 in DNA: TGTGCCAGCAGCCCCCAGAACGGGCTAGCAGCTGGAGAGCAGTTCTTC. It translates to CASSPQNGLAAGEQFF.

This clonotype was seen many times. This chain uses TRBV6-1 with TRBJ2-2; the D gene is possibly TRBD1 (5 bases). V shed 1 base and J shed 5 bases, with 11 bases lying between them. Looked up from germline, CDR1 is MNHNS and CDR2 is SASEGT. The CDR3 spans 15 residues. The DNA for the CDR3 is TGTGCCAGCAGTGAAGTGTCAGGGTATACCGGGGAGCTGTTTTTT. This gives the protein CASSEVSGYTGELFF.

The CDR3 protein is CASSLGSVANEQFF. The CDR3 DNA follows: TGCGCCAGCAGCCTCGGGTCCGTAGCTAATGAGCAGTTCTTC. The V call is TRBV5-1, the J call TRBJ2-1; D gene unclear. Per germline, CDR1 SGHRS and CDR2 YFSETQ. The V end lost 4 bases, the J end lost 7 bases, and 15 bases lay between the germline ends. This CDR3 is built from 14 residues.

The chain uses TRBV20-1 and TRBJ2-7; D tentatively reads TRBD1 or TRBD2 (5 bases each). V was shortened by 4 bases and J by 0 bases, with 13 bases between the two germline ends. The germline gives CDR1 DFQATT, CDR2 SNEGSKA (reference sequence). The CDR3 is 14 amino acids. The CDR3 is CSATVGASSYEQYF. CDR3 in DNA: TGCAGTGCTACGGTCGGGGCAAGCTCCTACGAGCAGTACTTC.

This clonotype was picked up many times. This sequence joins TRBV10-1 and TRBJ2-3; D may be TRBD1 or TRBD2 (5 bases each). The CDR3 is 14 residues long. Germline V gives CDR1 WNHNN, CDR2 SYGVQD (reference sequence). V was clipped by 4 bases and J by 8 bases, with 16 bases between them. Written as DNA, the CDR3 is TGCGCCAGCAGTGTTGCCGGGACGGGCGGTACGCAGTATTTT. This sequence encodes CASSVAGTGGTQYF.

This clonotype was recorded at least ten times. The V gene is TRBV20-1, the J gene TRBJ2-1; D is possibly TRBD2 (6 bases). Trimming stripped 0 bases from V and 4 bases from J, with 10 bases between. The length of the CDR3 is 14 residues. In germline, CDR1 is DFQATT, CDR2 SNEGSKA (reference sequence). The CDR3 sequence is CSARDEREYNEQFF. The CDR3 bases are TGCAGTGCTAGAGATGAACGGGAGTACAATGAGCAGTTCTTC.

V usage is TRBV7-3 and J usage is TRBJ2-1; 11 nucleotides line up with TRBD2. V gave up 5 bases and J gave up 8 bases; unmatched junction bases: 5. Per the germline V gene, CDR1 is SGHTA and CDR2 is FQGTGA. The CDR3 loop spans 14 amino acids. CDR3 in amino acids: CASSPGLAVDEQFF. CDR3 nucleotide sequence: TGTGCCAGCAGCCCGGGACTAGCGGTAGATGAGCAGTTCTTC.

This clonotype was picked up many times. The V call is TRBV29-1, the J call TRBJ2-7; 7 nucleotides align to TRBD1. V lost 7 bases, J lost 5 bases, and 5 bases stayed unmatched. The CDR3 is made up of 11 amino acids. Germline lookup yields CDR1 SQVTM and CDR2 ANQGSEA. This CDR3 reads CSGNRGHEQYF. As DNA, the CDR3 is TGCAGCGGAAACAGGGGCCACGAGCAGTACTTC.

This clonotype has more than one count but fewer than ten. This chain connects TRBV7-3 to TRBJ2-1, with 9 bases aligning to TRBD2. Germline V gives CDR1 SGHTA, CDR2 FQGTGA. CDR3 size: 15 residues. V lost 5 bases to trimming and J lost 2 bases; unmatched junction nucleotides: 4. The CDR3 sequence is CASSKSGGPYNEQFF. In DNA form, the CDR3 reads TGTGCCAGCAGCAAGAGCGGGGGGCCCTACAATGAGCAGTTCTTC.

This clonotype was observed at least ten times. The chain is built from TRBV5-1 and TRBJ2-1, with 10 positions matching TRBD1. The CDR3 is made up of 16 amino acids. Unmatched junction bases numbered 6, after V lost 4 bases and J lost 2 bases. CDR1 and CDR2 (germline): SGHRS, YFSETQ. The CDR3 region has the DNA TGCGCCAGCAGCCTGGGACAGGGGAATACCTACAATGAGCAGTTCTTC. This gives the protein CASSLGQGNTYNEQFF.

The chain links TRBV11-3 to TRBJ2-1; 8 bases are shared with TRBD1. Germline V gene sequence: CDR1 SGHNT, CDR2 YENEEA. Trimming at V came to 1 base and at J to 8 bases, leaving 7 bases not matched to a gene. The CDR3 sequence is 15 residues long. The CDR3 DNA sequence: TGTGCCAGCAGCTTAGTCGGACAGGGTAGCTATGAGCAGTTCTTC. It yields the protein CASSLVGQGSYEQFF.

This chain uses TRBV9 with TRBJ1-5; D is uncertain. Trimming shortened V by 5 bases and J by 3 bases, and 12 bases separated the two germline ends. This CDR3 is built from 14 residues. Germline loops: CDR1 SGDLS, CDR2 YYNGEE. The CDR3 nucleotides read TGTGCCAGCAGTGAAGACGGAAACAATCAGCCCCAGCATTTT. It translates to CASSEDGNNQPQHF.